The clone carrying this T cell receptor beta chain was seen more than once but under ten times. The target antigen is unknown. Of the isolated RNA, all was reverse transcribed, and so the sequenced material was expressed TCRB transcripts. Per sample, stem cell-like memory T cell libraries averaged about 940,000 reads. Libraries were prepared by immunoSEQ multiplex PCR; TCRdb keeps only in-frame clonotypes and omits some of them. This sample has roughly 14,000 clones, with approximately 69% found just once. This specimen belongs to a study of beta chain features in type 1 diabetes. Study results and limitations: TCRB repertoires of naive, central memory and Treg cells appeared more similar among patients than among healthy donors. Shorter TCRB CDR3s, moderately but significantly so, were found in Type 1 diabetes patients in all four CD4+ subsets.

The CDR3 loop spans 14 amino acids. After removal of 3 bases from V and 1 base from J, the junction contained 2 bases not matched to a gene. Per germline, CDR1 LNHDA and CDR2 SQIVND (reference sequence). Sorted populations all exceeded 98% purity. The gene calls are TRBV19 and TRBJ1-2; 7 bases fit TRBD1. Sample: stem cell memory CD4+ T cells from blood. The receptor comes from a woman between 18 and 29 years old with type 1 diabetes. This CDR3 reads CASSMGQLNYGYTF. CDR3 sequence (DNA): TGTGCCAGTAGTATGGGACAGCTTAACTATGGCTACACCTTC. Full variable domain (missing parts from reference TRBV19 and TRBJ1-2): DGGITQSPKYLFRKEGQNVTLSCEQNLNHDAMYWYRQDPGQGLRLIYYSQIVNDFQKGDIAEGYSVSREKKESFPLTVTSAQKNPTAFYLCASSMGQLNYGYTFGSGTRLTVV.